The 10 T cell receptor beta chains listed next were all sequenced from one sample in a study of cytomegalovirus exposure and HLA in healthy donors (TCRdb year 2017). The method behind the library was the immunoSEQ multiplex PCR assay. For the multiplex PCR, a mixture combining 60 forward primers for TCR Vbeta segments and 13 reverse primers for TCR Jbeta segments was used. Held by TCRdb, this immuneACCESS table contains in-frame sequences only and omits some clones. Under half of the omission traces to an unresolved V gene where checked; the cause of the rest is unknown. In this sample the table shows more than 65,000 clones, 75% to 80% of which occur a single time. The ten largest clonotypes hold approximately 6% of the sample. Sequences were obtained from PBMCs. These receptors were obtained from a female donor in good health and CMV-seronegative.

The chain links TRBV28 to TRBJ2-7, with TRBD2 matching 8 bases. V lost 6 bases to trimming and J lost 0 bases; unmatched junction nucleotides: 4. CDR3 length: 14 amino acids. In germline, CDR1 is MDHEN, CDR2 SYDVKM. The CDR3 nucleotides are TGTGCCAGCAGCCCCAGCGGGAGCTCCTACGAGCAGTACTTC. Protein: CASSPSGSSYEQYF.

V gene TRBV18 combines with J gene TRBJ2-7; 11 nucleotides match TRBD2. Germline-derived CDR1 and CDR2 are KGHSH and LQKENI. Losses at the gene ends were 5 bases for V and 3 bases for J; bases not matched to a gene: 9. The CDR3 consists of 16 residues. This CDR3 is CASSSRPGTSGYEQYF. CDR3 bases: TGTGCCAGCTCATCAAGACCCGGGACTAGCGGCTACGAGCAGTACTTC. The whole variable domain, filled in from reference TRBV18 and TRBJ2-7, reads NAGVMQNPRHLVRRRGQEARLRCSPMKGHSHVYWYRQLPEEGLKFMVYLQKENIIDESGMPKERFSAEFPKEGPSILRIQQVVRGDSAAYFCASSSRPGTSGYEQYFGPGTRLTVT.

This sequence joins TRBV15 and TRBJ1-5; 7 positions match TRBD1. The J segment lost 7 bases and the V segment lost 2 bases, leaving 5 bases of the junction unmatched. CDR3 size: 14 residues. CDR1 LNHNV and CDR2 YYDKDF come from the germline V gene (reference sequence). The CDR3 bases are TGTGCCACCAGCAGACAGGGGGTGGAACAGCCCCAGCATTTT. Translated, it gives CATSRQGVEQPQHF.

This clone was detected once. The chain uses TRBV15 and TRBJ2-1; 13 bases are shared with TRBD2. J was trimmed by 4 bases and V by 3 bases; bases with no gene match: 0. The germline V gene has CDR1 LNHNV and CDR2 YYDKDF (reference sequence). This CDR3 comprises 15 residues. CDR3 loop: CATSRGLAGYNEQFF. For the CDR3, the DNA is TGTGCCACCAGCAGGGGACTAGCGGGATACAATGAGCAGTTCTTC.

V gene TRBV28 combines with J gene TRBJ2-7; TRBD1 aligns across 8 bases. With V trimmed by 4 bases and J by 2 bases, 7 bases remained unmatched. This CDR3 has 15 amino acids. Germline-derived CDR1 and CDR2 are MDHEN and SYDVKM. The CDR3 DNA reads as TGTGCCAGCAGTTACACAGGGGGGCGCACCTACGAGCAGTACTTC. Its translation: CASSYTGGRTYEQYF.

This clone was counted a single time. DNA of the CDR3: TGTGCCAGCAGCCCCGAAGCGGGAGCCTACAATGAGCAGTTCTTC. This encodes CASSPEAGAYNEQFF. The chain is built from TRBV4-2 and TRBJ2-1; 8 bases are shared with TRBD2. V was pared by 4 bases and J by 2 bases, with 4 bases of the junction left unmatched. Germline assignment: CDR1 LGHNA and CDR2 YNFKEQ. This CDR3 has 15 residues.

The V gene is TRBV10-3, the J gene TRBJ1-6, with 8 bases fitting TRBD1. The CDR3 loop spans 14 amino acids. With 6 bases clipped from V and 7 bases from J, the junction kept 5 bases outside the gene matches. Germline CDR1 reads ENHRY; CDR2 reads SYGVKD. CDR3 amino acids: CAIRTDRENSPLHF. The CDR3 nucleotides read TGTGCCATCAGGACGGACAGGGAGAATTCACCCCTCCACTTT.

The chain uses TRBV5-4 and TRBJ2-3, with TRBD2 identical over 8 bases. CDR1 SGHNT and CDR2 YYREEE come from the germline V gene (reference sequence). This CDR3 is built from 14 residues. Unmatched junction bases numbered 8, after V lost 6 bases and J lost 5 bases. This CDR3 is CASTWETSVDTQYF. Written as DNA, the CDR3 is TGTGCCAGCACCTGGGAGACTAGCGTAGATACGCAGTATTTT. The complete variable domain, with remaining parts taken from reference TRBV5-4 and TRBJ2-3, reads ETGVTQSPTHLIKTRGQQVTLRCSSQSGHNTVSWYQQALGQGPQFIFQYYREEENGRGNFPPRFSGLQFPNYSSELNVNALELDDSALYLCASTWETSVDTQYFGPGTRLTVL.

The chain links TRBV7-2 to TRBJ2-7, with D possibly being TRBD2 (6 bases). The CDR3 is made up of 14 amino acids. Germline V gene sequence: CDR1 SGHTA, CDR2 FQGNSA. Trimming took 5 bases from V and 2 from J, leaving 13 bases between them. Here the CDR3 DNA reads TGTGCCAGCAGCACCCCGGGAGCAACCTACGAGCAGTACTTC. Residues: CASSTPGATYEQYF.

V gene TRBV5-4 combines with J gene TRBJ2-7; a possible D gene is TRBD1 (5 bases). Between the trimmed V and J ends, which lost 7 bases and 4 bases, there was a span of 9 bases. From germline, CDR1 is SGHNT and CDR2 YYREEE (reference sequence). CDR3 length: 11 amino acids. The CDR3 sequence is CASGPGYEQYF. CDR3 coding DNA: TGTGCCAGCGGGCCAGGGTACGAGCAGTACTTC. Supplemented by reference TRBV5-4 and TRBJ2-7, the full variable domain reads ETGVTQSPTHLIKTRGQQVTLRCSSQSGHNTVSWYQQALGQGPQFIFQYYREEENGRGNFPPRFSGLQFPNYSSELNVNALELDDSALYLCASGPGYEQYFGPGTRLTVT.